This T cell receptor beta chain was retrieved from a study of CD4 T cells in relation to SARS-CoV-2 and coronaviruses. Background on the study: ViraFEST: approximately nine-day antigen culture of PBMCs, then TCR beta CDR3 sequencing. Convalescent patients were eight or nine males and 4 females; two were Hispanic.

Generated by immunoSEQ multiplex PCR, the TCRdb table keeps only in-frame clones and is missing some. The table lists some 46,000 clones, around 79% of them singletons, with approximately 1.5% in the top ten. Germline loops: CDR1 SQVTM, CDR2 ANQGSEA. The CDR3 has 15 residues. Trimming left V 0 bases short and J 0 bases short, with 11 bases between. As regards this clone: The antigen is undetermined.

Material: naive CD4+ T cells from PBMCs, cultured in vitro. Sample subset: naive CD4+ T cells isolated by negative enrichment. The genes are TRBV29-1 and TRBJ1-1; D gene ambiguous. This clonotype originated in an adult with COVID-19. CDR3 loop: CSVEDIVGLNTEAFF. The CDR3 nucleotides read TGCAGCGTTGAAGATATAGTCGGCCTGAACACTGAAGCTTTCTTT.